These T cell receptor beta chains were read from a single sample in a study of blood T cell repertoires in COVID-19. Clones were sequenced by immunoSEQ multiplex PCR, and TCRdb holds only the in-frame ones, with some missing. There are 150,000 to 200,000 clones in the sample; less than 90% occur only once, and 3% to 3.5% lies in the top ten. The sample comprised PBMCs or T cells enriched from blood (not recorded which). All receptors derive from a woman aged 25 to 39 who had been exposed to COVID-19. Each CDR3 is given with its conserved first and last residue. Each record gives: clone size, D gene, J gene, V gene, CDR3 protein, CDR3 DNA. A D gene is named only where the DNA matches it firmly. Rows give clone size only sometimes, using once, few, many, or a class for an expanded clone.

clone_size: NA; d_call: TRBD2; j_call: TRBJ2-7; v_call: TRBV5-3; cdr3_aa: CARSPTSLAGGYEQYF; cdr3_nt: TGTGCCAGAAGCCCTACCTCGTTAGCGGGGGGCTACGAGCAGTACTTC
clone_size: NA; d_call: NA; j_call: TRBJ1-1; v_call: TRBV11-3; cdr3_aa: CASSLRGTEAFF; cdr3_nt: TGTGCCAGCAGCTTAAGGGGCACTGAAGCTTTCTTT
clone_size: NA; d_call: TRBD2; j_call: TRBJ2-5; v_call: TRBV27; cdr3_aa: CASSFGGSSRETQYF; cdr3_nt: TGTGCCAGCAGTTTCGGGGGGTCTAGCCGGGAGACCCAGTACTTC
clone_size: NA; d_call: NA; j_call: TRBJ2-7; v_call: TRBV7-2; cdr3_aa: CASSSIAGQLYEQYF; cdr3_nt: TGTGCCAGCAGCTCGATAGCCGGACAGTTATACGAGCAATACTTC
clone_size: NA; d_call: TRBD2; j_call: TRBJ2-1; v_call: TRBV19; cdr3_aa: CASSSLRGGHRANGYNEQFF; cdr3_nt: TGTGCCAGTAGTAGCCTACGGGGGGGCCACCGGGCCAACGGATACAATGAGCAGTTCTTC
clone_size: NA; d_call: NA; j_call: TRBJ1-2; v_call: TRBV5-1; cdr3_aa: CASSLVTGYGYTF; cdr3_nt: TGCGCCAGCAGCTTGGTGACAGGCTATGGCTACACCTTC
clone_size: once; d_call: TRBD1; j_call: TRBJ1-1; v_call: TRBV7-9; cdr3_aa: CASSSGGQGSRGWAFF; cdr3_nt: TGTGCCAGCAGCTCTGGTGGACAGGGAAGCAGGGGGTGGGCTTTCTTT
clone_size: once; d_call: NA; j_call: TRBJ1-3; v_call: TRBV5-1; cdr3_aa: CASTPGGGYSGNTIYF; cdr3_nt: TGCGCCAGCACCCCGGGGGGGGGTTATTCTGGAAACACCATATATTTT
clone_size: NA; d_call: TRBD2; j_call: TRBJ2-1; v_call: TRBV3-1/TRBV3-2; cdr3_aa: CASSQEVRTSGYNEQFF; cdr3_nt: TGTGCCAGCAGCCAAGAGGTCAGGACTAGCGGTTACAATGAGCAGTTCTTC
clone_size: NA; d_call: NA; j_call: TRBJ2-1; v_call: TRBV27; cdr3_aa: CASSLSVVGGYNEQFF; cdr3_nt: TGTGCCAGCAGTTTATCAGTAGTGGGGGGCTACAATGAGCAGTTCTTC
clone_size: NA; d_call: NA; j_call: TRBJ1-2; v_call: TRBV5-1; cdr3_aa: CASSLTREANYGYTF; cdr3_nt: TGCGCCAGCAGCTTGACGAGGGAAGCTAACTATGGCTACACCTTC
clone_size: NA; d_call: NA; j_call: TRBJ2-1; v_call: TRBV21-1; cdr3_aa: CASSLRTEAKQFF; cdr3_nt: TGTGCCAGCAGCTTGCGGACGGAGGCCAAGCAGTTCTTC
clone_size: once; d_call: NA; j_call: TRBJ1-5; v_call: TRBV6-1; cdr3_aa: CASSEYPAANQPQHF; cdr3_nt: TGTGCCAGCAGTGAATACCCGGCAGCGAATCAGCCCCAGCATTTT
clone_size: few; d_call: NA; j_call: TRBJ1-1; v_call: TRBV20-1; cdr3_aa: CSASFEGRTEAFF; cdr3_nt: TGCAGTGCTAGTTTCGAGGGGAGGACTGAAGCTTTCTTT
clone_size: NA; d_call: NA; j_call: TRBJ1-1; v_call: TRBV7-2; cdr3_aa: CASSPVRGTEAFF; cdr3_nt: TGTGCCAGCAGCCCCGTCAGAGGCACTGAAGCTTTCTTT
clone_size: NA; d_call: NA; j_call: TRBJ1-4; v_call: TRBV5-1; cdr3_aa: CASSLMPGSVEKLFF; cdr3_nt: TGCGCCAGCAGCTTGATGCCGGGGTCAGTCGAAAAACTGTTTTTT
clone_size: NA; d_call: TRBD2; j_call: TRBJ2-5; v_call: TRBV7-6; cdr3_aa: CASSYSGGFQETQYF; cdr3_nt: TGTGCCAGCAGCTACAGCGGGGGGTTTCAAGAGACCCAGTACTTC
clone_size: NA; d_call: TRBD2; j_call: TRBJ2-5; v_call: TRBV3-1/TRBV3-2; cdr3_aa: CASSQEYRGGETQYF; cdr3_nt: TGTGCCAGCAGCCAAGAATATCGGGGGGGAGAGACCCAGTACTTC
clone_size: NA; d_call: NA; j_call: TRBJ1-6; v_call: TRBV18; cdr3_aa: CASSPPQGTYNSPLHF; cdr3_nt: TGTGCCAGCTCACCACCCCAGGGTACCTATAATTCACCCCTCCACTTT
clone_size: few; d_call: NA; j_call: TRBJ2-1; v_call: TRBV11-1; cdr3_aa: CASSPKWGVAYNEQFF; cdr3_nt: TGTGCCAGCAGCCCCAAGTGGGGGGTGGCCTACAATGAGCAGTTCTTC
clone_size: NA; d_call: NA; j_call: TRBJ1-6; v_call: TRBV12-5; cdr3_aa: CASGFYAGNSPLHF; cdr3_nt: TGTGCTAGTGGTTTTTATGCGGGGAATTCACCCCTCCACTTT
clone_size: NA; d_call: TRBD1; j_call: TRBJ2-2; v_call: TRBV27; cdr3_aa: CASSPTLGQGETGELFF; cdr3_nt: TGTGCCAGCAGTCCCACCCTGGGACAGGGCGAAACCGGGGAGCTGTTTTTT